The 29 T cell receptor beta chains reported below all come from one sample, sequenced in a study of technical replicates of blood from a few donors. Clones were sequenced by immunoSEQ multiplex PCR, and TCRdb holds only the in-frame ones, with some missing. The repertoire holds 62,000 or so clones, about 87% seen once, with just over 5% in the top ten. Sequencing was carried out using PBMCs. These receptors originate from a human donor in good health. Some clones in this sample may be carry-over from other donors' samples.

V is TRBV18 and J is TRBJ1-1; 8 positions match TRBD1. This CDR3 comprises 14 residues. Germline CDR1 is KGHSH and CDR2 is LQKENI. The junction had 13 bases not matched to a gene; V was cut back by 4 bases and J by 12 bases. The CDR3 bases are TGTGCCAGCTCACAGGAGGACAGGGCTTTTCTGTCTTTCTTT. Amino acid sequence: CASSQEDRAFLSFF.

This chain uses TRBV19 with TRBJ2-1, with no clear D. Germline assignment: CDR1 LNHDA and CDR2 SQIVND (reference sequence). The CDR3 is made up of 12 amino acids. V was cut by 3 bases and J by 6 bases, with 6 bases left in between. The DNA of the CDR3 is TGTGCCAGTAGTATTTCAATCAATGAGCAGTTCTTC. Protein: CASSISINEQFF.

The chain uses TRBV29-1 and TRBJ2-1; TRBD2 agrees at 14 bases. The CDR3 covers 17 residues. V lost 2 bases, J lost 8 bases, and 11 bases stayed unmatched. Germline V gene sequence: CDR1 SQVTM, CDR2 ANQGSEA. The DNA for the CDR3 is TGCAGCGTTGAACTCGTAGCGGGACTAGCGGGGGAATATGAGCAGTTCTTC. Translation gives CSVELVAGLAGEYEQFF.

The chain uses TRBV7-6 and TRBJ2-2; D might be TRBD1 (5 bases). Germline V gene sequence: CDR1 SGHVS, CDR2 FNYEAQ. The CDR3 loop spans 16 amino acids. Trimming stripped 2 bases from V and 6 bases from J, with 16 bases between. The CDR3 loop is CASSLIGAGLSGELFF. The CDR3 DNA reads as TGTGCCAGCAGCTTAATAGGGGCCGGTCTCTCCGGGGAGCTGTTTTTT.

V usage is TRBV4-1 and J usage is TRBJ2-7, with 9 bases aligning to TRBD2. This CDR3 has 15 residues. Trimming at V came to 0 bases and at J to 5 bases, leaving 5 bases not matched to a gene. Germline CDR1 and CDR2: MGHRA and YSYEKL. CDR3: CASSQDEGLANEQYF. CDR3 nucleotide sequence: TGCGCCAGCAGCCAAGATGAAGGACTAGCGAACGAGCAGTACTTC.

The rearrangement joins TRBV5-1 to TRBJ2-1; 12 nucleotides agree with TRBD2. Trimming took 4 bases from V and 2 from J; bases not matched to a gene: 4. The CDR3 has 16 amino acids. CDR1 is SGHRS and CDR2 is YFSETQ in the germline V gene. The CDR3 nucleotides read TGCGCCAGCAGCACACTAGCGGGGGGCACCTACAATGAGCAGTTCTTC. This codes for CASSTLAGGTYNEQFF. Using reference TRBV5-1 and TRBJ2-1 for the parts outside the CDR3, the full variable domain is KAGVTQTPRYLIKTRGQQVTLSCSPISGHRSVSWYQQTPGQGLQFLFEYFSETQRNKGNFPGRFSGRQFSNSRSEMNVSTLELGDSALYLCASSTLAGGTYNEQFFGPGTRLTVL.

V gene TRBV9 combines with J gene TRBJ2-2; D unresolved. CDR1 and CDR2 from the germline V gene are SGDLS and YYNGEE. This CDR3 comprises 13 residues. V was cut by 3 bases and J by 6 bases, with 9 bases left in between. CDR3 residues: CASSATGPGELFF. DNA for the CDR3: TGTGCCAGCAGCGCCACTGGGCCCGGGGAGCTGTTTTTT.

The chain recombines TRBV10-3 with TRBJ1-3; 9 bases are a match to TRBD1. This CDR3 spans 13 amino acids. The J segment lost 2 bases and the V segment lost 10 bases, leaving 3 bases of the junction unmatched. From germline, CDR1 is ENHRY and CDR2 SYGVKD. CDR3 region: CATTGGAGNTIYF. The CDR3, as DNA: TGTGCCACTACAGGGGGCGCTGGAAACACCATATATTTT.

This clone is a singleton in its sample. This chain connects TRBV7-9 to TRBJ1-6; a weak D match, TRBD1 (6 bases). The germline V gene encodes CDR1 SEHNR and CDR2 FQNEAQ (reference sequence). Trimming shortened V by 5 bases and J by 9 bases, and 14 bases separated the two germline ends. The CDR3 loop spans 14 amino acids. The CDR3 DNA sequence: TGTGCCAGCAGCCCAGAGGGGGTCCCTTCACCCCTCCACTTT. This encodes CASSPEGVPSPLHF.

The CDR3 sequence is CASSGQGANSPLHF. DNA for the CDR3: TGTGCCAGCAGTGGACAGGGGGCGAATTCACCCCTCCACTTT. The chain couples TRBV2 to TRBJ1-6; 10 bases fit TRBD1. J lost 7 bases, V lost 4 bases, and 1 base had no gene match. There are 14 residues in the CDR3. Germline V gene lookup returns CDR1 SNHLY and CDR2 FYNNEI.

This clone was detected only a few times. This chain uses TRBV5-1 with TRBJ1-2; D unclear. Looked up from germline, CDR1 is SGHRS and CDR2 is YFSETQ. This CDR3 has 13 amino acids. Trimming took 5 bases from V and 8 from J, leaving 16 bases between them. The CDR3 sequence: CASRKPGAHGYTF. The CDR3 DNA reads TGCGCCAGCAGGAAGCCGGGAGCTCACGGCTACACCTTC.

A single count supports this clone. The chain is built from TRBV5-1 and TRBJ2-7; 10 bases line up with TRBD2. The trim removed 1 base at V and 0 bases at J, leaving 7 bases unmatched. The germline gives CDR1 SGHRS, CDR2 YFSETQ. The CDR3 totals 17 residues. The CDR3: CASSLFPSGGLSYEQYF. CDR3 DNA: TGCGCCAGCAGCTTGTTTCCTAGCGGGGGCCTCTCCTACGAGCAGTACTTC.

This chain uses TRBV4-1 with TRBJ1-2, with D perhaps TRBD1 (6 bases). Germline CDR1 reads MGHRA; CDR2 reads YSYEKL. The CDR3 loop spans 17 amino acids. Trimming removed 5 bases at V and 0 bases at J, with 19 bases between. CDR3 coding DNA: TGCGCCAGCAGCAGACCTATCAAGGGGGAGACTAACTATGGCTACACCTTC. As protein: CASSRPIKGETNYGYTF.

The V call is TRBV5-8, the J call TRBJ1-5; TRBD1 aligns across 9 bases. The CDR3 length is 15 residues. Germline loops: CDR1 SGHTS, CDR2 YDEGEE. V shed 4 bases and J 3 bases; nucleotides not matched to a gene: 5. CDR3 sequence reads: CASSQGTGNNQPQHF. CDR3 nucleotides: TGTGCCAGCAGCCAAGGGACAGGGAACAATCAGCCCCAGCATTTT. Drawing the rest from reference TRBV5-8 and TRBJ1-5, the complete variable domain is EAGVTQSPTHLIKTRGQQATLRCSPISGHTSVYWYQQALGLGLQFLLWYDEGEERNRGNFPPRFSGRQFPNYSSELNVNALELEDSALYLCASSQGTGNNQPQHFGDGTRLSIL.

The J gene is TRBJ2-2, the V gene TRBV7-7, with D perhaps matching TRBD2 (5 bases). The CDR3 runs to 15 residues. CDR1 is SSHAT, CDR2 FNYEAQ, per germline (reference sequence). Trimming shortened V by 5 bases and J by 6 bases, and 16 bases separated the two germline ends. The CDR3 loop is CASSPTEGVAGELFF. CDR3 in DNA: TGTGCCAGCAGCCCCACAGAGGGTGTAGCCGGGGAGCTGTTTTTT.

The CDR3 region is CASSLPRQGFQETQYF. The CDR3 DNA is TGTGCCAGCAGCTTGCCCCGGCAGGGCTTCCAAGAGACCCAGTACTTC. V is TRBV5-6 and J is TRBJ2-5, with D tentatively TRBD1 (5 bases). Per germline, CDR1 SGHDT and CDR2 YYEEEE. This CDR3 has 16 residues. V lost 1 base, J lost 1 base, and 14 bases lay in between.

CDR3 coding DNA: TGTGCCAGCAGTCTCATGACAGGGTCGACTGAAGCTTTCTTT. This encodes CASSLMTGSTEAFF. The chain employs TRBV27 and TRBJ1-1, with 7 bases fitting TRBD1. J was trimmed by 5 bases and V by 5 bases; bases with no gene match: 8. The V gene's germline CDR1 is MNHEY and CDR2 SMNVEV (reference sequence). CDR3 size: 14 residues.

The chain joins TRBV7-6 to TRBJ2-6; D call uncertain. The CDR3 loop spans 14 amino acids. The V gene's germline CDR1 is SGHVS and CDR2 FNYEAQ. V gave up 5 bases and J gave up 3 bases, with 8 bases separating them. Written as DNA, the CDR3 is TGTGCCAGCAGCCCAAGCCTTGGGGCCAACGTCCTGACTTTC. It codes for CASSPSLGANVLTF. Drawing the rest from reference TRBV7-6 and TRBJ2-6, the complete variable domain is GAGVSQSPRYKVTKRGQDVALRCDPISGHVSLYWYRQALGQGPEFLTYFNYEAQQDKSGLPNDRFSAERPEGSISTLTIQRTEQRDSAMYRCASSPSLGANVLTFGAGSRLTVL.

This clone was detected only once. The V gene is TRBV5-6, the J gene TRBJ1-5; possibly TRBD1 for D (5 bases). Trimming took off 0 bases at V and 0 bases at J, with 10 bases between the two ends. CDR1 and CDR2 from the germline V gene are SGHDT and YYEEEE. The CDR3 spans 16 residues. DNA for the CDR3: TGTGCCAGCAGCTTGGGTAGGGGTTATAGCAATCAGCCCCAGCATTTT. It specifies CASSLGRGYSNQPQHF. Combining the CDR3 with reference TRBV5-6 and TRBJ1-5 gives the whole variable domain DAGVTQSPTHLIKTRGQQVTLRCSPKSGHDTVSWYQQALGQGPQFIFQYYEEEERQRGNFPDRFSGHQFPNYSSELNVNALLLGDSALYLCASSLGRGYSNQPQHFGDGTRLSIL.

CDR3 region: CASSSGRDSYQGTQYF. Here the CDR3 DNA reads TGCGCCAGCAGCTCGGGCCGGGACAGCTACCAAGGTACCCAGTACTTC. The rearrangement uses TRBV5-1 and TRBJ2-5; TRBD1 matches 7 bases. The junction had 16 bases not matched to a gene; V was cut back by 3 bases and J by 8 bases. Germline CDR1 SGHRS, CDR2 YFSETQ. The CDR3 sequence is 16 residues long.

V usage is TRBV6-5 and J usage is TRBJ1-3; weak D call: TRBD1 (5 bases). Trimming removed 2 bases at V and 4 bases at J, with 15 bases between. This CDR3 has 16 amino acids. CDR1 and CDR2 (germline): MNHEY, SVGAGI. The CDR3 DNA is TGTGCCAGCAGTTACGGTCCAGGGCCAAAGGGAAACACCATATATTTT. This translates into CASSYGPGPKGNTIYF.

In DNA, the CDR3 is TGTGCCAGCAAGACGGAGTGGGAGCAGTACTTC. Protein: CASKTEWEQYF. The genes are TRBV2 and TRBJ2-7; D ambiguous. The CDR3 has 11 residues. In germline, CDR1 is SNHLY, CDR2 FYNNEI. V was pared by 7 bases and J by 7 bases, with 11 bases between. The full variable domain, its missing parts supplied by reference TRBV2 and TRBJ2-7, is EPEVTQTPSHQVTQMGQEVILRCVPISNHLYFYWYRQILGQKVEFLVSFYNNEISEKSEIFDDQFSVERPDGSNFTLKIRSTKLEDSAMYFCASKTEWEQYFGPGTRLTVT.

This clone turned up a few times. V and J are TRBV4-1 and TRBJ1-1, with 7 bases lining up with TRBD1. Trimming took 6 bases from V and 0 from J; bases not matched to a gene: 13. Per the germline V gene, CDR1 is MGHRA and CDR2 is YSYEKL. The CDR3 loop spans 17 amino acids. For the CDR3, the DNA is TGCGCCAGCAGACCATGGACAGGCGGTAGGGTGAACACTGAAGCTTTCTTT. This encodes CASRPWTGGRVNTEAFF.

This chain connects TRBV5-1 to TRBJ2-5, with D perhaps matching TRBD1 (6 bases). CDR3 length equals 17 residues. Between the trimmed V and J ends, which lost 4 bases and 2 bases, there was a span of 21 bases. Per the germline V gene, CDR1 is SGHRS and CDR2 is YFSETQ. CDR3 sequence: CASSLAISLTGQETQYF. The CDR3, as DNA: TGCGCCAGCAGCCTGGCGATATCCCTTACAGGGCAAGAGACCCAGTACTTC.

A single count supports this clone. The chain carries TRBV27 and TRBJ1-6, with D possibly being TRBD1 (6 bases). Germline lookup yields CDR1 MNHEY and CDR2 SMNVEV (reference sequence). V was pared by 3 bases and J by 2 bases, with 11 bases between. This CDR3 comprises 16 residues. The CDR3 bases are TGTGCCAGCAGTTTCGAGGGGGTCACCTATAATTCACCCCTCCACTTT. Its translation is CASSFEGVTYNSPLHF.

The chain couples TRBV4-3 to TRBJ2-2; TRBD1 might be the D (5 bases). The germline CDR1 and CDR2 sequences are LGHNA and YSLEER. The CDR3 sequence is 16 residues long. Trimming stripped 0 bases from V and 6 bases from J, with 14 bases between. CDR3 nucleotide sequence: TGCGCCAGCAGCCAAGATCATGCAGGGAAAGCCGGGGAGCTGTTTTTT. Its protein product is CASSQDHAGKAGELFF.

CDR3 sequence (DNA): TGCGCCAGCAGCCAAGAAAGTAGAGCAGGGGGCTTAGGCGAGACCCAGTACTTC. Translation gives CASSQESRAGGLGETQYF. This chain uses TRBV4-1 with TRBJ2-5; 8 nucleotides align to TRBD1. The CDR3 is 18 amino acids. Germline lookup yields CDR1 MGHRA and CDR2 YSYEKL. The junction had 14 bases not matched to a gene; V was cut back by 0 bases and J by 5 bases.

As DNA, the CDR3 is TGTGCCAGCAGCTTATTCCTAGCGGGAGGGCCCGAGCAGTACTTC. Translation: CASSLFLAGGPEQYF. The gene calls are TRBV7-2 and TRBJ2-7; TRBD2 agrees at 12 bases. The length of the CDR3 is 15 residues. Trimming removed 2 bases from V and 6 bases from J; junction bases left unmatched: 5. CDR1 is SGHTA, CDR2 FQGNSA, per germline.

The CDR3 DNA reads TGTGCCAGCTCACGAGGACTAGCGGGAGCAGATACGCAGTATTTT. Its protein product is CASSRGLAGADTQYF. The chain is built from TRBV18 and TRBJ2-3, with 13 nucleotides matching TRBD2. The CDR3 contains 15 residues. Germline CDR1 KGHSH, CDR2 LQKENI. The trim removed 4 bases at V and 4 bases at J, leaving 2 bases unmatched.